This T cell receptor (beta chain) was sequenced for a study of T cell responses to AZD1222 COVID-19 vaccine. The CDR3 loop spans 12 amino acids. Germline V gene lookup returns CDR1 SEHNR and CDR2 FQNEAQ (reference sequence). The germline V and J ends were trimmed by 5 bases and 5 bases, with 9 bases remaining between them. TCRdb's table, derived via immunoSEQ multiplex PCR, lists solely in-frame clones and lacks some. The data hold 84,000 or so clones, with about 92% observed a single time. The clonotype was recovered from an adult in good health. The material was peripheral blood, obtained on day 0 of AZD1222 vaccination. The rearrangement links TRBV7-9 to TRBJ2-5, with D maybe TRBD2 (5 bases). CDR3 residues: CASSQRGETQYF. CDR3 sequence (DNA): TGTGCCAGCAGCCAAAGAGGGGAGACCCAGTACTTC.